At least ten counts were recorded for the clone carrying this TCR beta chain. The sample is drawn from a study of T cells after yellow fever vaccination. About the research overall: The authors prepared low-cell-number fractions using SMART-Seq v4 Ultra Low Input.

5'RACE template switching produced TCR cDNA carrying a universal primer site and UMIs. TCRdb fed the 5' RACE reads into MiXCR, producing one record per CDR3 protein. The data hold around 65,000 distinct CDR3 sequences, with approximately 5.9% observed a single time. This receptor was obtained from a young man who received the YFV17D yellow fever vaccine. The source was CD4+ T cells sorted from PBMCs, collected around 16 days after the first yellow fever vaccination.

CDR3 protein: CASSQEVGRNEQYV. CDR3 DNA sequence: TGTGCCAGCAGCCAAGAGGTAGGGCGCAACGAGCAGTACGTC. This rearrangement joins TRBV4-2 to TRBJ2-7; D gene unclear. The CDR3 consists of 14 residues. The germline CDR1 and CDR2 sequences are LGHNA and YNFKEQ. The germline V and J ends were trimmed by 0 bases and 5 bases, with 11 bases remaining between them.